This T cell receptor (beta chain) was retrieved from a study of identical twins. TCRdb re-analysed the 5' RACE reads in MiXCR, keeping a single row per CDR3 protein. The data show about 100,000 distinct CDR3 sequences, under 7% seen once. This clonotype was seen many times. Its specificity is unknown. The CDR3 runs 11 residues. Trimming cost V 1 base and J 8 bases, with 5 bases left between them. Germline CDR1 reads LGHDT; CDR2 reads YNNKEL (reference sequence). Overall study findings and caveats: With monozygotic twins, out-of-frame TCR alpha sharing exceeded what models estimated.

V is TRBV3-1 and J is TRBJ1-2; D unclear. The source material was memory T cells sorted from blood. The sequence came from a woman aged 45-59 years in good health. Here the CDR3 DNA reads TGTGCCAGCAGCCAAGGTTACGGCTACACCTTC. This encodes CASSQGYGYTF.